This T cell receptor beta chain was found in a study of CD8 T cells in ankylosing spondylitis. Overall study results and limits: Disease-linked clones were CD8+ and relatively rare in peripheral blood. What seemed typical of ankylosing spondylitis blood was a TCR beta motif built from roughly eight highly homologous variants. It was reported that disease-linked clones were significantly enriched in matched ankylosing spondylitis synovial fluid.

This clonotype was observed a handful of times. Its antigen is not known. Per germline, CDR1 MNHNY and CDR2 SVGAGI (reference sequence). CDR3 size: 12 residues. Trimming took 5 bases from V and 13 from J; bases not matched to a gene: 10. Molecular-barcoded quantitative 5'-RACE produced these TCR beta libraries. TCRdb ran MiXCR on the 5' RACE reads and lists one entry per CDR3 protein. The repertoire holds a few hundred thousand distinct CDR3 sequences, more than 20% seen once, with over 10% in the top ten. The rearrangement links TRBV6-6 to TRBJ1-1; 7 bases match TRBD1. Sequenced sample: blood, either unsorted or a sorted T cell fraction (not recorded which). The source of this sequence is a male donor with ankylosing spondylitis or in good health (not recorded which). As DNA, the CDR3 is TGTGCCAGCAGTACGATCACAGGGGAGGGTTTCTTT. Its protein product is CASSTITGEGFF.